This T cell receptor (beta chain) was recorded in a study of shared clonotypes between healthy human individuals. Findings and limits, study-wide: Rarefaction showed sorted-subset sequencing was incomplete despite large depth. Some naive CD4 clonotypes, 4.5% to 5.5%, turned up in common across a handful of donors.

CDR1 and CDR2 from the germline V gene are MGHRA and YSYEKL. This CDR3 is 17 amino acids long. The trim removed 3 bases at V and 8 bases at J, leaving 14 bases unmatched. A split of CD4+ cells into CD45RA+ naive and CD45RA-negative memory subsets was performed. Under the authors' procedure: Filtering differed, since immunoSEQ gave only junction sequences and no quality scores. Clones were read by immunoSEQ multiplex PCR, and TCRdb kept only the in-frame ones, dropping some. That table supplies the V and J calls and clone size; D and trimming were determined from the DNA. The sample includes 2.3 million or so clones, about 92% of them seen just once. As for this clone: The antigen is undetermined.

V gene TRBV4-1 combines with J gene TRBJ2-1, with TRBD2 matching over 9 bases. The specimen sequenced was naive CD4+ T cells from PBMCs. As to subset: CD45RA+ positively selected. The receptor comes from a man between 18 and 35 years old in good health. Some clones in this sample may be carry-over from other donors' samples. In nucleotides, the CDR3 is TGCGCCAGCAGCCAGATACCGGGACTAGCCCTGACTGATGAGCAGTTCTTC. Translating it yields CASSQIPGLALTDEQFF.